A selection of T cell receptor beta chains follows, all from one sample in a study of T cells in localized non-small cell lung cancer. Sequencing used immunoSEQ multiplex PCR; TCRdb keeps in-frame clones, though not all of them. The sample records 20,000 to 30,000 clones, roughly 80% being singletons. Sequenced here: peripheral blood, sampled before any cancer treatment. The origin of the receptors is a man aged 40 to 70 with stage III squamous cell lung carcinoma. Both conserved end residues are part of each CDR3.

TRBV7-8	TRBJ1-2	CASGTGLAYGYTF
TRBV5-1	TRBJ1-3	CASSLDNSGNTIYF
TRBV2	TRBJ1-5	CASSRQGKGPQHF
TRBV5-1	TRBJ2-3	CASSLYREADTQYF
TRBV5-8	TRBJ2-3	CASGAGTNTDTQYF
TRBV10-3	TRBJ1-2	CAISERGDLYGYTF
TRBV28	TRBJ1-3	CASTSGLLTIYF
TRBV27	TRBJ2-7	CASSEGARVEQYF
TRBV15	TRBJ1-1	CATSRDRVGNTEAFF
TRBV7-3	TRBJ2-3	CASSDRGPTDTQYF
TRBV5-4	TRBJ2-2	CASSVPSGATNTGELFF
TRBV6-1	TRBJ1-1	CASSDLVQGDTSNTEAFF
TRBV7-9	TRBJ2-1	CASSLAQGVFDEQFF
TRBV5-1	TRBJ1-5	CASSLAGQGVNQPQHF
TRBV5-1	TRBJ2-5	CASSFQRETQYF
TRBV7-2	TRBJ2-1	CASSSTSWQFF
TRBV19	TRBJ1-1	CASSLDMNTEAFF
TRBV4-2	TRBJ1-1	CASSQEKTSYTEAFF
TRBV25-1	TRBJ2-1	CASSGPSLDQFF
TRBV7-9	TRBJ2-3	CASSRPGPDTQYF
TRBV5-8	TRBJ2-1	CASSRDNNEQFF
TRBV27	TRBJ1-5	CASSLGVGYQPQHF
TRBV10-1	TRBJ2-1	CASSESSLTSGRYNEQFF
TRBV6-6	TRBJ1-5	CASSYGGGWSNQPQHF
TRBV7-3	TRBJ2-1	CASSPRLGTLNEQFF
TRBV18	TRBJ2-2	CASSPPQGGANTGELFF
TRBV5-6	TRBJ1-3	CASSLDRHSGNTIYF
TRBV5-1	TRBJ1-6	CASSLVTATYNSPLHF
TRBV28	TRBJ2-1	CASSKEPTGNEQFF
TRBV5-5	TRBJ1-5	CASSVGQRLSQPQHF
TRBV6-6	TRBJ1-4	CASSYTQSRGNEKLFF
TRBV29-1	TRBJ1-1	CSVGGTLRTEAFF
TRBV28	TRBJ2-7	CASSEDGVREQYF
TRBV29-1	TRBJ2-5	CSVKPHGETQYF
TRBV30	TRBJ1-2	CAWGQGAAYGYTF
TRBV2	TRBJ2-1	CASSASGGLYNEQFF
TRBV11-2	TRBJ2-5	CASSLWNTETQYF
TRBV6-6	TRBJ2-7	CASGEGLYEQYF
TRBV27	TRBJ1-2	CASRQAINYGYTF
TRBV5-1	TRBJ2-5	CASSLDPGGSETQYF
TRBV19	TRBJ2-5	CASSNQVLGETQYF
TRBV27	TRBJ2-3	CASSLMVTLEPDTQYF
TRBV5-1	TRBJ1-5	CASRPTGFGQPQHF
TRBV18	TRBJ1-3	CASSPGGGSGNTIYF
TRBV6-5	TRBJ2-2	CATTGQGTHTGELFF
TRBV5-4	TRBJ1-1	CASSLGQGASNTEAFF
TRBV2	TRBJ1-5	CASSERSGGNQPQHF
TRBV7-3	TRBJ2-7	CASSLTGKGEQYF
TRBV28	TRBJ1-1	CASSFAEQLMNTEAFF
TRBV30	TRBJ1-5	CAWSGGGPQHF
TRBV4-1	TRBJ2-6	CASSQDPGANVLTF
TRBV5-1	TRBJ2-1	CASSLGATGFNEQFF
TRBV11-3	TRBJ2-2	CASSLRGHKNTGELFF
TRBV4-1	TRBJ1-1	CASSQTANTEAFF
TRBV11-1	TRBJ2-7	CASSPPSSGYYEQYF
TRBV2	TRBJ2-7	CASSPAREQYF
TRBV9	TRBJ1-2	CASSQDRGLGGYTF